One and the same sample provided the 19 T cell receptor beta chains below, sequenced in a study of shared clonotypes between healthy human individuals. The method was immunoSEQ multiplex PCR; TCRdb's version includes in-frame clones alone and lacks a portion of them. The sample records about 680,000 clones, just over 90% being singletons. It was CD45RO-negative cells, positively selected for CCR7, that made up naive CD8 cells, with terminally differentiated effector memory CD45RA+ cells excluded. Material for sequencing was naive CD8+ T cells sorted from blood. These receptors came from a young man in good health.

This clone was recorded only once. This chain connects TRBV10-1 to TRBJ2-3; TRBD1 matches at 11 bases. The germline CDR1 and CDR2 sequences are WNHNN and SYGVQD (reference sequence). V was clipped by 3 bases and J by 6 bases; unmatched bases: 14. The CDR3 consists of 18 residues. This CDR3 is CASSERTLGQGEWDTQYF. DNA for the CDR3: TGCGCCAGCAGTGAACGCACCCTGGGACAGGGGGAGTGGGATACGCAGTATTTT.

The chain is built from TRBV4-3 and TRBJ1-1; perhaps TRBD1 as D (5 bases). With 0 bases removed from V and 0 bases from J, the gap between germline ends came to 11 bases. The CDR3 has 16 amino acids. Germline CDR1 reads LGHNA; CDR2 reads YSLEER. The CDR3 protein is CASSQDPGTMNTEAFF. In nucleotides, the CDR3 is TGCGCCAGCAGCCAAGATCCGGGGACCATGAACACTGAAGCTTTCTTT.

The chain carries TRBV9 and TRBJ2-7; 11 positions match TRBD1. V gave up 0 bases and J gave up 3 bases; unmatched junction bases: 8. Germline V lookup: CDR1 SGDLS, CDR2 YYNGEE. The CDR3 runs to 17 residues. The CDR3: CASSVEARGQGVYEQYF. CDR3 in DNA: TGTGCCAGCAGCGTAGAGGCCCGGGGACAGGGGGTCTACGAGCAGTACTTC.

CDR3 loop: CASSLTLAGAYEQYF. The CDR3 DNA is TGTGCCAGCAGCCTTACTTTAGCGGGAGCCTACGAGCAGTACTTC. The V call is TRBV28, the J call TRBJ2-7; 9 nucleotides match TRBD2. The V gene end was trimmed by 6 bases and the J gene end by 2 bases; junction bases not matched to a gene: 8. Germline V gene sequence: CDR1 MDHEN, CDR2 SYDVKM. The CDR3 is made up of 15 amino acids. The full variable domain, in which reference TRBV28 and TRBJ2-7 provide the parts outside the CDR3, is DVKVTQSSRYLVKRTGEKVFLECVQDMDHENMFWYRQDPGLGLRLIYFSYDVKMKEKGDIPEGYSVSREKKERFSLILESASTNQTSMYLCASSLTLAGAYEQYFGPGTRLTVT.

About this clone: The likely explanation is a read error, given a far larger clone one base away. This CDR3 is also generated by other DNA sequences in the sample. The chain has TRBV9 and TRBJ1-1; D gene ambiguous. This CDR3 is 13 amino acids long. Germline CDR1 and CDR2: SGDLS and YYNGEE. CDR3 region: CASSPQRNTEAFF. In nucleotides, the CDR3 is TGCGCCAGCAGCCCCCAACGGAACACTGAAGCTTTCTTT.

The rearrangement links TRBV30 to TRBJ2-1; D assignment may be TRBD1 or TRBD2 (6 bases each). Germline V gene data show CDR1 as GTSNPN and CDR2 as SVGIG (reference sequence). The CDR3 extends over 13 amino acids. V was pared by 2 bases and J by 5 bases, with 10 bases between. The CDR3 coding sequence is TGTGCCTGGAGTAGGGGGGCCCACAATGAGCAGTTCTTC. It translates to CAWSRGAHNEQFF.

CDR3 residues: CASSEANPGRSYEQYF. The CDR3 DNA sequence: TGTGCCAGCAGTGAAGCGAACCCAGGGCGCTCCTACGAGCAGTACTTC. The rearrangement links TRBV6-1 to TRBJ2-7; weak D call: TRBD1 (5 bases). The germline V gene has CDR1 MNHNS and CDR2 SASEGT. V was shortened by 0 bases and J by 0 bases, with 12 bases between the two germline ends. The CDR3 is 16 amino acids.

J is TRBJ1-2 and V is TRBV27; D remains unclear. This CDR3 has 15 residues. Trimming left V 3 bases short and J 8 bases short, with 19 bases between. Looked up from germline, CDR1 is MNHEY and CDR2 is SMNVEV (reference sequence). CDR3 amino acids: CASSLKAGRAEGYTF. CDR3 DNA sequence: TGTGCCAGCAGTTTGAAGGCCGGACGGGCTGAGGGCTACACCTTC.

The chain carries TRBV27 and TRBJ2-3; no firm D call. CDR1 MNHEY and CDR2 SMNVEV come from the germline V gene (reference sequence). V was shortened by 7 bases and J by 0 bases, with 8 bases between the two germline ends. The CDR3 totals 13 residues. DNA of the CDR3: TGTGCCAGCAAAGGACCTAGCACAGATACGCAGTATTTT. This encodes CASKGPSTDTQYF.

The chain carries TRBV2 and TRBJ2-2; 8 bases are shared with TRBD2. The CDR3 extends over 15 amino acids. With V trimmed by 8 bases and J by 7 bases, 12 bases remained unmatched. The germline V gene encodes CDR1 SNHLY and CDR2 FYNNEI. The CDR3 loop reads CASCVGLAKVGELFF. The CDR3 bases are TGTGCCAGCTGTGTCGGACTAGCTAAGGTCGGGGAGCTGTTTTTT.

The genes are TRBV5-1 and TRBJ1-1; 9 bases agree with TRBD1. Germline CDR1 reads SGHRS; CDR2 reads YFSETQ. CDR3 length: 17 residues. With 4 bases clipped from V and 3 bases from J, the junction kept 13 bases outside the gene matches. CDR3 in DNA: TGCGCCAGCAGCCGGGGCCCCCGGGACAGGGCTTACACTGAAGCTTTCTTT. It is translated as CASSRGPRDRAYTEAFF.

This chain joins TRBV29-1 and TRBJ2-3, with D unresolved. The CDR3 length is 14 residues. Deletions cut 3 bases from V and 0 bases from J, with 10 bases between. Germline CDR1 reads SQVTM; CDR2 reads ANQGSEA. CDR3 protein: CSVETATSTDTQYF. The CDR3 nucleotides are TGCAGCGTTGAGACTGCTACTAGCACAGATACGCAGTATTTT.

The chain is built from TRBV21-1 and TRBJ2-1; the table's D gene call, TRBD2, was not cross checked with the DNA. TRBV21-1 is reported as a pseudogene. This CDR3 has 15 amino acids. The CDR3 spells CASREAGDGVNEQFF. As DNA, the CDR3 is TGTGCCAGCCGGGAGGCGGGAGATGGAGTCAATGAGCAGTTCTTC.

J is TRBJ2-1 and V is TRBV18; 9 positions agree with TRBD2. The V segment lost 4 bases and the J segment 6 bases; nucleotides outside the gene matches: 16. Germline loops: CDR1 KGHSH, CDR2 LQKENI. The CDR3 extends over 18 amino acids. CDR3 amino acids: CASSRGTISGTSRNEQFF. The CDR3 DNA reads TGTGCCAGCTCACGCGGAACAATTTCCGGGACTAGCCGCAATGAGCAGTTCTTC.

The rearrangement uses TRBV7-9 and TRBJ2-3; 12 bases match TRBD2. V gave up 5 bases and J gave up 2 bases; unmatched junction bases: 8. The CDR3 sequence is 17 residues long. Germline CDR1 is SEHNR and CDR2 is FQNEAQ (reference sequence). The DNA of the CDR3 is TGTGCCAGCAGCCGTACGACTAGCGGGGGACACACAGATACGCAGTATTTT. Encoded protein: CASSRTTSGGHTDTQYF.

The V and J genes are TRBV27 and TRBJ2-3; D remains unclear. V lost 4 bases to trimming and J lost 1 base, with 18 bases between them. Germline CDR1 MNHEY, CDR2 SMNVEV (reference sequence). The CDR3 has 17 residues. The CDR3 here is CASSSLRASGGTDTQYF. The CDR3 region has the DNA TGTGCCAGCAGTTCCCTACGAGCGTCGGGTGGCACAGATACGCAGTATTTT.

This clone has only one observation. In DNA, the CDR3 is TGTGCCAGCAGGTCAGGGGATCCCAATGAGCAGTTCTTC. This sequence encodes CASRSGDPNEQFF. This chain connects TRBV7-9 to TRBJ2-1, with a possible D match to TRBD1 (6 bases). The CDR3 spans 13 residues. Deletions cut 6 bases from V and 6 bases from J, with 12 bases between. From germline, CDR1 is SEHNR and CDR2 FQNEAQ (reference sequence).

This clone has just a few counts. CDR3 sequence reads: CASIGSRLTGGYTF. The CDR3 DNA is TGTGCCAGCATCGGCAGCAGGCTAACGGGCGGCTACACCTTC. This rearrangement joins TRBV2 to TRBJ1-2; D gene uncertain. Trimming stripped 7 bases from V and 8 bases from J, with 20 bases between. Germline V gives CDR1 SNHLY, CDR2 FYNNEI. CDR3 length: 14 residues. The full variable domain, its missing parts supplied by reference TRBV2 and TRBJ1-2, is EPEVTQTPSHQVTQMGQEVILRCVPISNHLYFYWYRQILGQKVEFLVSFYNNEISEKSEIFDDQFSVERPDGSNFTLKIRSTKLEDSAMYFCASIGSRLTGGYTFGSGTRLTVV.

The rearrangement joins TRBV15 to TRBJ2-7; 7 bases line up with TRBD2. Trimming removed 1 base from V and 2 bases from J; junction bases left unmatched: 8. This CDR3 has 16 amino acids. Germline-derived CDR1 and CDR2 are LNHNV and YYDKDF (reference sequence). The CDR3 DNA sequence: TGTGCCACCAGCAGAGGGGGGGGGACCAATCCCTACGAGCAGTACTTC. It specifies CATSRGGGTNPYEQYF.